This TCR beta chain was sequenced during a study of T-cell reconstitution after alpha-beta-depleted transplantation in children. The authors prepared the TCRbeta library with unique molecular identifiers. TCRdb analysed the PCR reads with MiXCR anew, one entry per CDR3 protein. The data hold approximately 170,000 distinct CDR3 sequences, with around 10% observed a single time. In this sample, this clonotype turned up many times. Its matching antigen is unknown. Study-level findings and limits: The origin of alpha-beta T cells about two months after transplant was reportedly several hundred expanded graft clones. Newly generated T cells supplied most T-cell counts and diversity one year post-transplant.

The germline V gene has CDR1 SEHNR and CDR2 FQNEAQ (reference sequence). Trimming cost V 5 bases and J 7 bases, with 13 bases left between them. CDR3 size: 13 residues. The chain uses TRBV7-9 and TRBJ2-3; D uncertain. This receptor was obtained from a boy aged 2 to 9 with acute myeloid leukemia, due to receive a stem cell transplant. Sequences were derived from PBMCs, sampled before TCRalphabeta/CD19-depleted stem cell transplant. The CDR3 sequence: CASSPEPPNTQYF. CDR3 nucleotide sequence: TGTGCCAGCAGCCCTGAGCCCCCGAATACGCAGTATTTT.